This T cell receptor (beta chain) is drawn from a study of T cell responses to AZD1222 COVID-19 vaccine. Notes on the study in general: The reported proportion of spike-specific TCRs targeting unmutated variant regions was nearly half.

With regard to this clone: The antigen is not known.

V dropped 6 bases and J dropped 5; count of bases not matched to a gene: 11. CDR1 and CDR2 (germline): SNHLY, FYNNEI. The CDR3 contains 15 residues. The repertoire was sequenced with immunoSEQ multiplex PCR; TCRdb's copy has only in-frame clones and lacks some. The sample has 82,000 or so clones, 85% to 95% seen once; the top ten hold roughly 4.8%. Sequenced here: peripheral blood, sampled on day 0 of AZD1222 vaccination. The clonotype was recovered from an adult in good health. This rearrangement joins TRBV2 to TRBJ2-7; 9 bases fit TRBD1. The CDR3 spells CASSVPGTGRNEQYF. CDR3 bases: TGTGCCAGCAGCGTTCCCGGGACAGGGCGAAACGAGCAGTACTTC. Using reference TRBV2 and TRBJ2-7 for the parts outside the CDR3, the full variable domain is EPEVTQTPSHQVTQMGQEVILRCVPISNHLYFYWYRQILGQKVEFLVSFYNNEISEKSEIFDDQFSVERPDGSNFTLKIRSTKLEDSAMYFCASSVPGTGRNEQYFGPGTRLTVT.